This T cell receptor beta chain stems from a study of identical twins. The CDR3 consists of 15 residues. With 5 bases clipped from V and 7 bases from J, the junction kept 8 bases outside the gene matches. From germline, CDR1 is LNHNV and CDR2 YYDKDF (reference sequence). This clonotype was picked up a small number of times. Its antigen is undetermined. TCRdb recomputed calls from the 5' RACE reads with MiXCR, one row per CDR3 protein. The sample holds roughly 500,000 distinct CDR3 sequences; 22% are singletons and the top ten take under 0.95%. Study-wide findings and caveats: Monozygotic twins shared more out-of-frame TCR alpha than recombination models predicted.

These records were also assigned to another study, of T cells expressing NK-cell markers. As that study records: Researchers got TCR beta repertoires out of sorted CD3+CD56+NKG2C+, CD3+CD56+NKG2C- and CD3+CD56-NKG2C+ T cells.

Sequencing was performed on CD4+ T cells sorted from blood. This sequence originates from a woman aged 18-30 years in good health. The rearrangement uses TRBV15 and TRBJ1-4, with 9 bases aligning to TRBD1. CDR3 amino acids: CATSLGDRVAEKLFF. The CDR3 coding sequence is TGTGCCACCAGCCTAGGGGACAGGGTTGCTGAAAAACTGTTTTTT.